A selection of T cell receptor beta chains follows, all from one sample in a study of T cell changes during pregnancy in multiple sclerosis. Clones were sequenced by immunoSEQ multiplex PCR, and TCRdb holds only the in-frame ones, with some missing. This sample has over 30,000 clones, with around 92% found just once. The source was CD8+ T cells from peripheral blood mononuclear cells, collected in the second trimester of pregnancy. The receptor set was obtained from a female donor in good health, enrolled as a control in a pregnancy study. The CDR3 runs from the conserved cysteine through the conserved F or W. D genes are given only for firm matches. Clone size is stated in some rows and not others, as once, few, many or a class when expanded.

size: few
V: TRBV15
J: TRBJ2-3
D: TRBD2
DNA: TGTGCCACCAGCAGAGCTAGCGGGGGGGCAGATACGCAGTATTTT
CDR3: CATSRASGGADTQYF

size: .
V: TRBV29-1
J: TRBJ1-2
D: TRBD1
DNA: TGCAGCGTTGATTTGGACAGGCGAAGCTATGGCTACACCTTC
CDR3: CSVDLDRRSYGYTF

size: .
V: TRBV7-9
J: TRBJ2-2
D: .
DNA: TGTGCCAGCAGCCTGCGTCCGCTGAACACCGGGGAGCTGTTTTTT
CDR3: CASSLRPLNTGELFF

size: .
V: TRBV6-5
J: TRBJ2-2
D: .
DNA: TGTGCCAGCAGTTATATAGCCACCGGGGAGCTGTTTTTT
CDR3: CASSYIATGELFF

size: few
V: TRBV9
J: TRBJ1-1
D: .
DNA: TGTGCCAGCAGCGTAGTATCAGGCGGCGTCGGGGGTCAGGTTGAAGCTTTCTTT
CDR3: CASSVVSGGVGGQVEAFF

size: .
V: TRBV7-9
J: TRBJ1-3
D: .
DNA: TGTGCCAGCAGCTCCCCGACCAGGGAGGGTAGAAACACCATATATTTT
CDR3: CASSSPTREGRNTIYF

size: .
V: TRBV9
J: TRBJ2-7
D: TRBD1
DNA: TGTGCCAGCAGCGTAGCCGACAGGGGGCCCTACGAGCAGTACTTC
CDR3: CASSVADRGPYEQYF

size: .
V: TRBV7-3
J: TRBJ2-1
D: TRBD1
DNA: TGTGCCAGCAGCTCCCCCACAGGGGGTGTCCACAATGAGCAGTTCTTC
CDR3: CASSSPTGGVHNEQFF

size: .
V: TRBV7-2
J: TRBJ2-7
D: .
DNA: TGTGCCAGCAGCTTAGGGGGCATGAACGAGCAGTACTTC
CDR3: CASSLGGMNEQYF

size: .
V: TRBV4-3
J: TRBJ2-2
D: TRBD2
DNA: TGCGCCAGCAGCCAAGAAGGGACTATCACCGGGGAGCTGTTTTTT
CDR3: CASSQEGTITGELFF

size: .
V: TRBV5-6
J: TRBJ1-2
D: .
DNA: TGTGCCAGCAGCTTGGCGCGGGGGAGCTATGGCTACACCTTC
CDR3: CASSLARGSYGYTF

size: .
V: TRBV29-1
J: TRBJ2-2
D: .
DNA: TGCAGCGTTGTAGGCGACAGGAGATCCACGAACACCGGGGAGCTGTTTTTT
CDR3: CSVVGDRRSTNTGELFF

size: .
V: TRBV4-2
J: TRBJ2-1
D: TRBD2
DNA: TGTGCCAGCAGCCAAGACCAGCGGGGGGGGTCCTACAATGAGCAGTTCTTC
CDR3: CASSQDQRGGSYNEQFF

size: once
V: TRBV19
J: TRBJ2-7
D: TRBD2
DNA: TGTGCCAGCAGACGGACTAGCGGGGACTACGAGCAGTACTTC
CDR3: CASRRTSGDYEQYF

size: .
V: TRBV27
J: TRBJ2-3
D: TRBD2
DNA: TGTGCCAGCACTAGCGGGGGGGAAACAGATACGCAGTATTTT
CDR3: CASTSGGETDTQYF

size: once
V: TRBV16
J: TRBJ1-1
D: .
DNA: TGTGCCAGCAGCCAATCGGGACTGGGTATTGGAGGCACTGAAGCTTTCTTT
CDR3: CASSQSGLGIGGTEAFF

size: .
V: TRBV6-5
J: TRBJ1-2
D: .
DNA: TGTGCCAGCGGCGGGGCTGGCTATGGCTACACCTTC
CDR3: CASGGAGYGYTF

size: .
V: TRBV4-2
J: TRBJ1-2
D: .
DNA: TGTGCCAGCAGCCAAGCCGGATCGGGTTCTAAGGGGGGCTACACCTTC
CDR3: CASSQAGSGSKGGYTF

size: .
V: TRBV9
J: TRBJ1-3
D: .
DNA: TGTGCCAGCAGCGTAGGGGAGGGGGGTCCGTCTGGAAACACCATATATTTT
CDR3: CASSVGEGGPSGNTIYF

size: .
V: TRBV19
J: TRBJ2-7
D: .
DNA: TGTGCCAGTAGTATCACAGGGGGGGTCTCCTACGAGCAGTACTTC
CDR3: CASSITGGVSYEQYF

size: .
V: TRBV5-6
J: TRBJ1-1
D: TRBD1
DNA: TGTGCCAGCAGCTGGGAACAGGGGGCGCGCACTGAAGCTTTCTTT
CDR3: CASSWEQGARTEAFF

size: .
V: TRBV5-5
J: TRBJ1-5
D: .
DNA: TGTGCCAGCATCCCAGGGGCGAGCAATCAGCCCCAGCATTTT
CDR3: CASIPGASNQPQHF

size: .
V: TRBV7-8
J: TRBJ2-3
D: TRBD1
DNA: TGTGCCAGCAGCTTAGGTCCGGTAGGACAGGGGGCGGATACGCAGTATTTT
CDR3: CASSLGPVGQGADTQYF